Following are 8 T cell receptor beta chains from one sample sequenced in a study of T cell responses to AZD1222 COVID-19 vaccine. The table came from immunoSEQ multiplex PCR; TCRdb's copy has only in-frame clones and leaves some out. The table records 90,000 to 95,000 clones, approximately 84% of them present only once. Material: peripheral blood, obtained on day 0 of AZD1222 vaccination. These receptors all come from an adult in good health.

The chain joins TRBV28 to TRBJ2-1; 11 bases match TRBD2. The ends lost 6 bases at V and 3 bases at J; junction bases unmatched: 4. The germline V gene encodes CDR1 MDHEN and CDR2 SYDVKM. There are 15 residues in the CDR3. This CDR3 is CASRLAGEFYNEQFF. The CDR3 region has the DNA TGTGCCAGCAGACTAGCGGGAGAGTTCTACAATGAGCAGTTCTTC.

The chain carries TRBV19 and TRBJ1-6; no firm D call. The germline CDR1 and CDR2 sequences are LNHDA and SQIVND (reference sequence). Trimming took 0 bases from V and 7 from J, leaving 4 bases between them. The CDR3 runs to 13 residues. The CDR3 sequence is CASSIDHNSPLHF. CDR3 sequence (DNA): TGTGCCAGTAGTATAGACCACAATTCACCCCTCCACTTT. The full variable domain, completed using reference TRBV19 and TRBJ1-6, is DGGITQSPKYLFRKEGQNVTLSCEQNLNHDAMYWYRQDPGQGLRLIYYSQIVNDFQKGDIAEGYSVSREKKESFPLTVTSAQKNPTAFYLCASSIDHNSPLHFGNGTRLTVT.

The chain links TRBV29-1 to TRBJ2-1; possibly TRBD2 for D (6 bases). V was trimmed by 2 bases and J by 8 bases, leaving 10 bases between them. The CDR3 sequence is 12 residues long. CDR1 is SQVTM, CDR2 ANQGSEA, per germline. CDR3 coding DNA: TGCAGCGTTGAACCGACTAGTCATGAGCAGTTCTTC. The encoded protein is CSVEPTSHEQFF.

The V call is TRBV10-3, the J call TRBJ1-5; D unresolved. The ends were cut back, 0 bases at V and 7 bases at J, with 7 bases in the middle. This CDR3 has 13 residues. Germline-derived CDR1 and CDR2 are ENHRY and SYGVKD. The CDR3 region has the DNA TGTGCCATCAGTGAGTCAGAGGTGCAGCCCCAGCATTTT. It encodes CAISESEVQPQHF.

The chain is built from TRBV6-5 and TRBJ1-4, with 9 bases that match TRBD1. V shed 7 bases, J shed 7 bases, and the junction held 7 bases outside the gene matches. The germline gives CDR1 MNHEY, CDR2 SVGAGI. The CDR3 contains 14 residues. The CDR3 DNA reads TGTGCCAGCAATTGGGACAGGGAAAGTGAAAAACTGTTTTTT. Amino acids: CASNWDRESEKLFF.

The chain carries TRBV10-3 and TRBJ1-5; 9 bases align to TRBD1. V was clipped by 2 bases and J by 9 bases; unmatched bases: 8. This CDR3 has 15 residues. Germline V gene lookup returns CDR1 ENHRY and CDR2 SYGVKD. The CDR3 protein is CAISEGTGNIRPQHF. CDR3 in DNA: TGTGCCATCAGTGAGGGGACAGGGAATATACGGCCCCAGCATTTT.

For this clone: Other DNA variants within this sample encode the same CDR3. This sequence joins TRBV18 and TRBJ2-2; a weak D match, TRBD1 (5 bases). Deletions cut 1 base from V and 4 bases from J, with 7 bases between. CDR1 and CDR2 (germline): KGHSH, LQKENI. The CDR3 extends over 14 amino acids. CDR3 amino acids: CASSPQGSTGELFF. CDR3 in DNA: TGTGCCAGCTCACCACAGGGGTCCACCGGGGAGCTGTTTTTT.

This clone was recorded a few times. The chain recombines TRBV7-2 with TRBJ2-7; TRBD2 might be the D (6 bases). Germline V gene lookup returns CDR1 SGHTA and CDR2 FQGNSA. Between the trimmed V and J ends, which lost 1 base and 0 bases, there was a span of 13 bases. This CDR3 is 16 amino acids long. For the CDR3, the DNA is TGTGCCAGCAGCTTAGGGGTTAGCGGACTCTCCTACGAGCAGTACTTC. It codes for CASSLGVSGLSYEQYF.